This entry lists 9 T cell receptor beta chains sequenced from one sample in a study of shared T cell receptors in the human thymus. Clones were read by immunoSEQ multiplex PCR, and TCRdb kept only the in-frame ones, dropping some. The sample contains about 380,000 clones, approximately 95% of which appear only once. Sequenced material: thymocytes. The receptors shown here come from a human donor.

This rearrangement joins TRBV19 to TRBJ1-2; D is perhaps TRBD1 (6 bases). V lost 7 bases to trimming and J lost 4 bases, with 13 bases between them. Germline assignment: CDR1 LNHDA and CDR2 SQIVND (reference sequence). There are 13 residues in the CDR3. Written as DNA, the CDR3 is TGTGCCAGTACCAACTGGGGGGCCTATGGCTACACCTTC. This encodes CASTNWGAYGYTF.

The gene calls are TRBV29-1 and TRBJ2-3, with 7 positions matching TRBD2. The CDR3 is made up of 12 amino acids. Trimming took 7 bases from V and 6 from J; bases not matched to a gene: 7. The germline V gene encodes CDR1 SQVTM and CDR2 ANQGSEA. CDR3 sequence: CSEGLPGDTQYF. In DNA, the CDR3 is TGCAGCGAGGGACTACCCGGGGATACGCAGTATTTT.

The chain joins TRBV30 to TRBJ2-7, with D unclear. Trimming shortened V by 3 bases and J by 3 bases, and 9 bases separated the two germline ends. The CDR3 contains 12 residues. Germline V CDR1 and CDR2: GTSNPN, SVGIG (reference sequence). The CDR3 loop reads CAWSGEYYEQYF. CDR3 sequence (DNA): TGTGCCTGGAGCGGTGAATACTACGAGCAGTACTTC. The full variable domain, rest sourced from reference TRBV30 and TRBJ2-7, is SQTIHQWPATLVQPVGSPLSLECTVEGTSNPNLYWYRQAAGRGLQLLFYSVGIGQISSEVPQNLSASRPQDRQFILSSKKLLLSDSGFYLCAWSGEYYEQYFGPGTRLTVT.

This chain joins TRBV4-1 and TRBJ1-2; D is unresolved. Looked up from germline, CDR1 is MGHRA and CDR2 is YSYEKL. This CDR3 region has 14 residues. The germline V and J ends were trimmed by 5 bases and 1 base, with 11 bases remaining between them. The CDR3 DNA reads as TGCGCCAGCAGCTCCCTCCCCCATAACTATGGCTACACCTTC. It yields the protein CASSSLPHNYGYTF.

The rearrangement uses TRBV27 and TRBJ2-7, with 11 bases matching TRBD2. V trimming: 8 bases; J trimming: 2 bases; junction bases outside the gene matches: 14. CDR3 length equals 17 residues. CDR1 is MNHEY, CDR2 SMNVEV, per germline (reference sequence). CDR3: CASGLGLADHHAYEQYF. DNA for the CDR3: TGTGCCAGCGGACTGGGACTAGCGGATCACCATGCCTACGAGCAGTACTTC.

The V gene is TRBV5-1, the J gene TRBJ2-5, with TRBD1 identical over 8 bases. The CDR3 has 15 residues. V gave up 0 bases and J gave up 3 bases; unmatched junction bases: 4. CDR1 is SGHRS and CDR2 is YFSETQ in the germline V gene. This CDR3 reads CASSLGLTGEETQYF. Written as DNA, the CDR3 is TGCGCCAGCAGCTTGGGGTTGACAGGGGAAGAGACCCAGTACTTC.

The chain combines TRBV27 with TRBJ2-2; tentatively, D is TRBD1 or TRBD2 (5 bases each). V lost 6 bases, J lost 3 bases, and 14 bases lay in between. CDR3 length: 15 residues. CDR1 is MNHEY, CDR2 SMNVEV, per germline (reference sequence). In nucleotides, the CDR3 is TGTGCCAGCAGCCCCGAAGGGGACCACACCGGGGAGCTGTTTTTT. Protein: CASSPEGDHTGELFF.

The rearrangement links TRBV4-3 to TRBJ2-1, with a weak D call TRBD2 (6 bases). The CDR3 is 20 amino acids. CDR1 LGHNA and CDR2 YSLEER come from the germline V gene. V shed 0 bases and J shed 0 bases, with 21 bases lying between them. The CDR3 nucleotides are TGCGCCAGCAGCCAAGACCCCGGGAGAGTAGCCTTCAACTCCTACAATGAGCAGTTCTTC. This codes for CASSQDPGRVAFNSYNEQFF.

The chain combines TRBV10-2 with TRBJ2-7; tentatively, D is TRBD1 or TRBD2 (6 bases each). The CDR3 has 16 amino acids. The V gene lost 2 bases and the J gene lost 5 bases, with 19 bases spanning the gap. The germline V gene encodes CDR1 WSHSY and CDR2 SAAADI. The CDR3 loop reads CASSERGARGANEQYF. Here the CDR3 DNA reads TGCGCCAGCAGTGAGAGGGGGGCCAGGGGAGCAAACGAGCAGTACTTC.